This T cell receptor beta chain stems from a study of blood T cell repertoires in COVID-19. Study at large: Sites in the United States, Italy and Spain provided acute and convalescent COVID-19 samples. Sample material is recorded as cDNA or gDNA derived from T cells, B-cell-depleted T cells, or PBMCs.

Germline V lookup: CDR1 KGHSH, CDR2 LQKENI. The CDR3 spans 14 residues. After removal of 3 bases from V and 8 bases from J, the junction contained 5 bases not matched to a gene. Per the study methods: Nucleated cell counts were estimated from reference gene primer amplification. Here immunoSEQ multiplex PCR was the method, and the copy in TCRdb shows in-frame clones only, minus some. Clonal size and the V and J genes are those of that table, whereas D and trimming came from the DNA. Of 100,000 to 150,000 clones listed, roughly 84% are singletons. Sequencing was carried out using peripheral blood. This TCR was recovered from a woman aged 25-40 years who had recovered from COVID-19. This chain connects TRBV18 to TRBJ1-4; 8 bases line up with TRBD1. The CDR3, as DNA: TGTGCCAGCTCACCGGACAGGGTGGGCGAAAAACTGTTTTTT. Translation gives CASSPDRVGEKLFF.